Below are 20 T cell receptor beta chains sequenced from a single sample in a study of cytomegalovirus exposure and HLA in healthy donors. The PCR used 60 Vbeta and 13 Jbeta primers. Assay used: immunoSEQ multiplex PCR; TCRdb lists only in-frame clones, some missing. The profile shows tens of thousands of clones, 75% to 85% of them singletons. The specimen sequenced was PBMCs. The receptor set was obtained from a man aged 25 to 40 in good health and CMV-seronegative.

The CDR3 DNA sequence: TGTGCCAGCGCCTCCCTGGCAGGGTCGACCTACGAGCAGTACTTC. Protein product: CASASLAGSTYEQYF. The J gene is TRBJ2-7, the V gene TRBV27, with D possibly TRBD1 on 5 matching bases. Germline CDR1 is MNHEY and CDR2 is SMNVEV (reference sequence). The CDR3 runs to 15 residues. The ends were cut back, 8 bases at V and 2 bases at J, with 19 bases in the middle.

The rearrangement joins TRBV5-5 to TRBJ2-7; TRBD2 is a possible D gene (8 bases). V shed 2 bases and J shed 4 bases, with 25 bases lying between them. Germline V gene sequence: CDR1 SGHKS, CDR2 YYEKEE (reference sequence). The CDR3 is made up of 18 amino acids. The CDR3 here is CASSLSYAGGGGLYEQYF. The CDR3 DNA reads TGTGCCAGCAGCTTATCGTATGCGGGGGGAGGGGGCTTATACGAGCAGTACTTC.

The chain employs TRBV27 and TRBJ2-3; D is ambiguous. Germline CDR1 MNHEY, CDR2 SMNVEV (reference sequence). V gave up 8 bases and J gave up 7 bases, with 13 bases separating them. The CDR3 contains 12 residues. The CDR3 DNA reads as TGTGCCAGCGGGTTCGGGTACCATACGCAGTATTTT. Amino acids: CASGFGYHTQYF.

The chain links TRBV4-3 to TRBJ2-2, with a possible D match to TRBD1 (5 bases). The CDR3 is 15 residues long. The V gene's germline CDR1 is LGHNA and CDR2 YSLEER. Trimming removed 0 bases at V and 5 bases at J, with 10 bases between. CDR3 sequence (DNA): TGCGCCAGCAGCCAAGATCGACAGTTAACCGGGGAGCTGTTTTTT. Amino acids: CASSQDRQLTGELFF.

The chain carries TRBV27 and TRBJ2-1; D is uncertain. Germline loops: CDR1 MNHEY, CDR2 SMNVEV (reference sequence). Trimming stripped 4 bases from V and 4 bases from J, with 8 bases between. The CDR3 has 13 residues. CDR3 DNA: TGTGCCAGCAGTTCACGGTCTTACAATGAGCAGTTCTTC. Translation: CASSSRSYNEQFF.

This chain uses TRBV9 with TRBJ2-2; D is possibly TRBD1 (6 bases). The CDR3 length is 14 residues. Between the trimmed V and J ends, which lost 2 bases and 7 bases, there was a span of 12 bases. Germline-derived CDR1 and CDR2 are SGDLS and YYNGEE. The CDR3 is CASSVRGKGGELFF. DNA for the CDR3: TGTGCCAGCAGCGTGAGGGGGAAGGGCGGGGAGCTGTTTTTT.

This sequence joins TRBV18 and TRBJ1-5; no clear D. This CDR3 contains 13 residues. Between the trimmed V and J ends, which lost 2 bases and 6 bases, there was a span of 8 bases. From germline, CDR1 is KGHSH and CDR2 LQKENI. For the CDR3, the DNA is TGTGCCAGCTCACCATCTCCCGTTCAGCCCCAGCATTTT. Amino acids: CASSPSPVQPQHF.

This rearrangement joins TRBV5-1 to TRBJ2-7, with 9 bases fitting TRBD1. Germline lookup yields CDR1 SGHRS and CDR2 YFSETQ. The CDR3 runs 15 residues. V gave up 0 bases and J gave up 1 base; unmatched junction bases: 2. CDR3 in amino acids: CASSLGGTGSYEQYF. The CDR3, as DNA: TGCGCCAGCAGCTTGGGCGGGACAGGGTCCTACGAGCAGTACTTC.

This clone was detected ten times or more. This rearrangement joins TRBV6-5 to TRBJ1-2; TRBD1 aligns across 7 bases. V shed 6 bases and J 8 bases; nucleotides not matched to a gene: 12. Germline CDR1 is MNHEY and CDR2 is SVGAGI. There are 14 residues in the CDR3. Here the CDR3 DNA reads TGTGCCAGCAGAGAGGGACAGCGGCAAGGGGGCTACACCTTC. Protein: CASREGQRQGGYTF.

The chain is built from TRBV7-9 and TRBJ1-4; D gene ambiguous. The CDR3 is 12 residues long. Germline V gene sequence: CDR1 SEHNR, CDR2 FQNEAQ (reference sequence). Trimming removed 4 bases at V and 8 bases at J, with 8 bases between. CDR3 sequence reads: CASSWISEKLFF. The DNA of the CDR3 is TGTGCCAGCAGCTGGATTAGCGAAAAACTGTTTTTT.

The chain joins TRBV14 to TRBJ2-5; 10 nucleotides line up with TRBD2. Germline-derived CDR1 and CDR2 are SGHDN and FVKESK. V lost 1 base, J lost 5 bases, and 19 bases stayed unmatched. CDR3 size: 20 residues. The CDR3 region has the DNA TGTGCCAGCAGCCAAGGGTTTCTGGGGCTAGCGGGAGTGGTGGCGGAGACCCAGTACTTC. Translated: CASSQGFLGLAGVVAETQYF.

V is TRBV15 and J is TRBJ1-2; 9 nucleotides line up with TRBD1. This CDR3 is 15 amino acids long. With V trimmed by 1 base and J by 5 bases, 5 bases remained unmatched. Germline values: CDR1 LNHNV, CDR2 YYDKDF (reference sequence). The CDR3 loop is CATSRGGTGSYGYTF. The DNA of the CDR3 is TGTGCCACCAGCAGAGGGGGGACAGGGAGTTATGGCTACACCTTC.

The V call is TRBV25-1, the J call TRBJ2-2, with D maybe TRBD1 (6 bases). CDR1 MGHDK and CDR2 SYGVNS come from the germline V gene. The CDR3 consists of 12 residues. Trimming shortened V by 11 bases and J by 5 bases, and 12 bases separated the two germline ends. In nucleotides, the CDR3 is TGTGCCGCGTCAGGGGATACCGGGGAGCTGTTTTTT. Its protein product is CAASGDTGELFF.

The CDR3 sequence: CASSNQGSQPQHF. CDR3 DNA: TGTGCCAGTAGTAACCAGGGCAGTCAGCCCCAGCATTTT. The chain has TRBV19 and TRBJ1-5, with D perhaps matching TRBD1 (5 bases). Germline CDR1 reads LNHDA; CDR2 reads SQIVND (reference sequence). Trimming stripped 4 bases from V and 6 bases from J, with 10 bases between. This CDR3 has 13 residues. Combining the CDR3 with reference TRBV19 and TRBJ1-5 gives the whole variable domain DGGITQSPKYLFRKEGQNVTLSCEQNLNHDAMYWYRQDPGQGLRLIYYSQIVNDFQKGDIAEGYSVSREKKESFPLTVTSAQKNPTAFYLCASSNQGSQPQHFGDGTRLSIL.

The J gene is TRBJ2-5, the V gene TRBV5-4; D is ambiguous. Deletions cut 4 bases from V and 5 bases from J, with 6 bases between. The CDR3 runs 11 residues. CDR1 is SGHNT, CDR2 YYREEE, per germline (reference sequence). The CDR3 spells CASSTEETQYF. The CDR3, as DNA: TGTGCCAGCAGCACCGAGGAGACCCAGTACTTC.

This chain uses TRBV7-9 with TRBJ1-2, with no clear D. Trimming shortened V by 1 base and J by 8 bases, and 14 bases separated the two germline ends. Germline V CDR1 and CDR2: SEHNR, FQNEAQ (reference sequence). This CDR3 spans 14 amino acids. This CDR3 is CASSLVEGSMGYTF. CDR3 DNA sequence: TGTGCCAGCAGCTTAGTAGAGGGTTCTATGGGCTACACCTTC.

This clone was seen a handful of times. The chain joins TRBV6-6 to TRBJ1-1; D gene unclear. Germline CDR1 is MNHNY and CDR2 is SVGAGI (reference sequence). This CDR3 is 15 amino acids long. Between the trimmed V and J ends, which lost 0 bases and 0 bases, there was a span of 8 bases. In nucleotides, the CDR3 is TGTGCCAGCAGTTACTCGAGGGCCGTGAACACTGAAGCTTTCTTT. Amino acids: CASSYSRAVNTEAFF.

The chain employs TRBV2 and TRBJ2-5; TRBD2 agrees at 12 bases. Germline V gene lookup returns CDR1 SNHLY and CDR2 FYNNEI. V lost 3 bases to trimming and J lost 2 bases; unmatched junction nucleotides: 4. The CDR3 loop spans 16 amino acids. This chain's CDR3 is CASSEGTSGRQETQYF. The CDR3 nucleotides are TGTGCCAGCAGTGAGGGGACTAGCGGGCGACAAGAGACCCAGTACTTC.

The gene calls are TRBV15 and TRBJ2-1; TRBD2 matches at 13 bases. Unmatched junction bases numbered 3, after V lost 0 bases and J lost 4 bases. Germline CDR1 and CDR2: LNHNV and YYDKDF (reference sequence). The CDR3 length is 17 residues. CDR3 region: CATSRDLLAGGYNEQFF. The CDR3 DNA is TGTGCCACCAGCAGAGATCTACTAGCGGGGGGGTACAATGAGCAGTTCTTC.

Concerning this clone: A single base is all that separates this from a far larger clone, so a read error is likely. Other DNA sequences in this specimen translate into the identical CDR3. This chain connects TRBV13 to TRBJ2-1; TRBD2 matches at 7 bases. The CDR3 consists of 15 residues. Germline-derived CDR1 and CDR2 are PRHDT and FYEKMQ (reference sequence). V dropped 1 base and J dropped 7; count of bases not matched to a gene: 7. CDR3 sequence reads: CASSLEAGEGNEQFF. The CDR3 DNA reads as TGTGCCAGCAGCTTAGAGGCGGGGGAAGGGAATGAGCAGTTCTTC.